This T cell receptor (beta chain) was recorded in a study of cytomegalovirus exposure and HLA in healthy donors (dated by TCRdb to between 2016 and 2019). Some background on the complete study: An earlier analysis of some 620 of the donors reported 276 Gb of sequence data and 95 million to 130 million unique TCR beta sequences obtained from 180 million or so T cells. The study aimed to test whether signatures of past pathogen exposure could be identified by cataloging public T cell receptors. The number of typed donors differed by locus: roughly 629-640 for A, B, C, DRB1 and DQB1; 522 for DQA1; roughly 600 for DPA1; and around 450 for DPB1. HLA typing covered class I and class II loci at four-digit resolution. Roughly 300 gigabases of sequencing data and 75 million to 85 million unique TCR sequences made up an early release that covered 500 to 650 HLA-typed donors. Across some 400 genotyped donors of the cohort, an average of about 220,000 unique TCR beta nucleotide sequences per donor were sequenced, and around 19% of those sequences were non-productive. In the later analysis, no new phenotypic data were used to find candidate immune exposures; instead, reliance was placed on TCR beta sequences and their occurrence across donors. Because of strong linkage in the cohort, roughly 5 DR-DQ haplotypes were treated as single units for association and clustering. Using immunosequencing, the study profiled T cell repertoires from 640 or so subjects and related those repertoires to cytomegalovirus serostatus. In a later analysis, previously published TCR beta repertoires from about 640 donors were re-analyzed and high-resolution HLA genotyping was added so that TCR occurrence patterns could be studied. The study combined high-throughput TCR immunosequencing, statistical association of individual TCRs with disease status, and machine learning to predict cytomegalovirus infection status. A later genetic analysis took genome-wide SNP genotypes for 398 of the 666 donors and used that subset as a discovery cohort. Every repertoire in the discovery cohort had been generated on one and the same sequencing platform. Alongside the repertoire data, information on donor age, sex, ethnicity and CMV serostatus was compiled. In an earlier analysis of 587 of the donors, high-throughput TCR beta sequencing was used to judge whether each TCR beta V gene segment behaved as functional or pseudogenic. Besides the first cohort of 500 to 700 subjects, a separate validation cohort made up of over 100 different subjects was used. Of the roughly 410 genotyped donors, 75% to 85% were placed in the genetic ancestry cluster associated with self-reported Caucasian donors.

The library was generated by the immunoSEQ multiplex PCR assay. For the multiplex PCR, a mixture combining 60 forward primers for TCR Vbeta segments and 13 reverse primers for TCR Jbeta segments was used. Amplification of the CDR3 region of rearranged TCR beta genes was performed with a multiplex PCR assay on genomic DNA. The Illumina HiSeq System was used to sequence the amplified TCR beta libraries as 87-base-pair reads. The authors processed their data as follows. A later analysis counted tens of millions of unique TCR beta chains across the 600 to 850 repertoires, and 9.5 million to 11 million of these chains were shared by at least two donors. Raw reads were error-corrected and collapsed into unique sequences with a nearest-neighbor algorithm that merged closely related sequences to remove PCR and sequencing errors. V, D and J gene segments were assigned by aligning CDR3 sequences to IMGT reference sequences. Each retained sequence needed at least a six-nucleotide match to both a V gene segment and a J gene segment. A rearrangement was called productive if the CDR3 had no stop codons and remained in frame with V and J, and every other rearrangement was called non-productive. Following IMGT convention, CDR3 was defined as the stretch from the second conserved V-encoded cysteine up to the conserved J-encoded phenylalanine. The earlier analysis of some 580 of the donors excluded any sequence lacking an unambiguous match to a single V gene segment. In an earlier analysis of several hundred of the donors, V segments were called functional above 56.7% productive rearrangements and were called segregating when the between-donor standard deviation exceeded 5%. To diagnose cytomegalovirus status from the catalog of TCR beta chain sequences, a statistical classification framework was built. A later analysis assigned V and J genes by comparing TCR nucleotide sequences with IMGT/GENE-DB human TR gene sequences. In a later analysis, CDR3 sequences and most-parsimonious VDJ recombination scenarios were assigned using the TCRdist pipeline. In a later analysis, each TCR beta chain was defined by its CDR3 amino acid sequence together with its V-gene family, and reads lacking a unique V-gene family were excluded. As a way to deal with suspected cross-contamination and a sequencing artifact, a later analysis dropped 592 nucleotide sequences that were highly shared and had low generation probability. In a later analysis, a clonal expansion index was calculated for each public chain from normalized within-repertoire ranks of inferred template counts. In a later analysis, generation probabilities were computed using a VDJ recombination model fitted to out-of-frame rearrangements, and the results were checked against IGoR. In a later analysis, hypergeometric tests were used to score TCR-TCR, TCR-HLA and TCR-CMV co-occurrence, with a repertoire-size bias correction applied to TCR pairs. To estimate false discovery rates, a later analysis permuted the HLA or CMV assignments 20 times. A later analysis grouped co-occurring TCRs with DBSCAN, adding TCRdist sequence similarity when clustering within HLA-allele-positive subsets. For co-occurrence clustering, repertoires with fewer than 30,000 or more than 120,000 public chains were excluded, along with roughly five repertoires with anomalous nucleotide sharing. The table comes from immuneACCESS by way of TCRdb, which keeps in-frame sequences with V and J called. Part of the clones is missing from these tables; in studies checked, under half for an unresolved V gene and the rest for unknown reasons. V and J calls and clone size are copied from that table; D and trimming were computed from the DNA. The sample table lists over 150,000 clones, roughly 80% of them with a count of one. The ten top clones hold less than 15% of the sample.

As for this clone: No cognate antigen has been identified for it. No quality values exist for individual bases; no much larger clone is one base distant.

The CDR3 numbers 15 residues from cysteine through phenylalanine. Only the CDR3 part of the read is kept: 45 bases, read in frame from the first base. Sequences SGHNT (CDR1) and YYREEE (CDR2) are obtained from the germline V gene (reference sequence). Deletion took 0 bases off V and 7 bases off J, with a span of 13 bases between the germline ends. Summary of the overall study and its limitations: Over 15 rarely observed V segments, including chromosome 9 orphons, were excluded from the earlier analysis of about 610 of the donors because counts were too low. In a later genetic analysis, a missense DCLRE1C variant was associated with V-gene and J-gene trimming of TCR beta chains, and the association was replicated in an independent cohort. In this cohort, only TCR beta chains were sequenced, and detectable features were limited by the absence of alpha or paired-chain data. Linkage disequilibrium might explain the correlated functional status among segregating V segments, but an unknown experimental factor could not be ruled out. Specific HLA alleles were associated with 15,000 to 20,000 TCR beta sequences at a false discovery rate of 0.05 in a later analysis. Some IMGT-functional V segments, including TRBV6-2 and TRBV6-3, could not be told apart with the 87-base-pair reads, so those segments were excluded. An earlier analysis of approximately 530 of the donors showed that most TCR beta V segments appeared in productive rearrangements either about 87% or about 30% of the time, which broadly matched IMGT annotations. A later analysis found that most CMV-associated TCR beta chains appeared HLA-restricted, with HLA associations seemingly driven largely by CMV exposure. A total of 150 to 200 TCR beta chains were listed by the study as associated with cytomegalovirus. According to a later analysis, TCR association rates differed among HLA loci, with DRB1 alleles showing the most associated TCRs and HLA-C alleles showing the fewest. In vitro tests confirmed that a few of the cytomegalovirus-associated TCR beta chains recognize cytomegalovirus antigens. According to the authors, the approach could potentially be generalized to other disease states and immunological phenotypes. Presence/absence analyses assumed roughly uniform sequencing depth across donors, an assumption that may not hold. Because HLA typing was missing for some donors at each locus, association tests included only the typed subset. CMV serostatus was the only immune exposure information available for the cohort. In a later analysis, HLA-associated TCR beta chains showed more clonal expansion and lower generation probabilities than non-associated chains that were equally common. The sequencing pipeline was judged likely to have produced a cluster of highly shared sequence variants as a technical artifact. According to a later analysis, parvovirus B19, influenza, CMV and Epstein-Barr virus appeared linked to several top co-occurrence clusters. A further reported finding was that TCR beta sequences accurately predicted the HLA-A and HLA-B alleles for most subjects in the first cohort. Compared with the 666-donor mean, donors in an Asian-associated ancestry cluster had fewer N-insertions in productive TCRs, according to a later genetic analysis. Strong co-occurrence of HLA alleles, especially DR and DQ, made assigning TCR associations to individual alleles difficult. Most TCR sequences were observed very rarely across donors, whereas some public TCRs were present in many individuals. In both the original and validation cohorts, the classifier was reported to diagnose cytomegalovirus status with high specificity and sensitivity.

The cohort comprised some 730 healthy bone marrow donors. All cohort members were sampled while nominally healthy, although unrecorded immune exposures were likely present. The donor was CMV seronegative and was included in the group of 352 seronegative cohort members. A peripheral blood sample was collected from each donor, and TCR beta sequencing was performed on peripheral blood mononuclear cells. Genomic DNA was extracted from the blood cell samples with the Qiagen DNeasy Blood Extraction Kit. Here the chain combines TRBV5-4 and TRBJ1-4; the D gene remains uncertain. The receptor's source is a woman aged 50 to 65 in good health and CMV-seronegative. What was sequenced was PBMCs. The encoded CDR3 is CASSLDGGRSEKLFF. The DNA sequence is TGTGCCAGCAGCTTGGACGGCGGAAGGAGTGAAAAACTGTTTTTT.